This T cell receptor beta chain was found in a study of PD-L1 blockade in urothelial cancer. Study in general: Anywhere from 0 to 3 prior chemotherapy regimens had been received by patients.

The CDR3 is 14 residues long. V lost 2 bases and J 0 bases, leaving 5 bases between the germline ends. Germline V lookup: CDR1 MNHEY, CDR2 SVGAGI. Into every PCR, synthetic TCR analog templates were spiked. Sequenced by immunoSEQ multiplex PCR; TCRdb stores in-frame clones only, minus some. The table lists 45,000 to 60,000 clones, roughly 84% of them singletons. Sequences were derived from PBMCs, sampled around atezolizumab (anti-PD-L1) treatment. The chain uses TRBV6-5 and TRBJ1-3; no reliable D call. The receptor was isolated from a man aged 40-55 years with urothelial cancer. DNA for the CDR3: TGTGCCAGCAGTTACGAGAGCTCTGGAAACACCATATATTTT. Translating gives CASSYESSGNTIYF.